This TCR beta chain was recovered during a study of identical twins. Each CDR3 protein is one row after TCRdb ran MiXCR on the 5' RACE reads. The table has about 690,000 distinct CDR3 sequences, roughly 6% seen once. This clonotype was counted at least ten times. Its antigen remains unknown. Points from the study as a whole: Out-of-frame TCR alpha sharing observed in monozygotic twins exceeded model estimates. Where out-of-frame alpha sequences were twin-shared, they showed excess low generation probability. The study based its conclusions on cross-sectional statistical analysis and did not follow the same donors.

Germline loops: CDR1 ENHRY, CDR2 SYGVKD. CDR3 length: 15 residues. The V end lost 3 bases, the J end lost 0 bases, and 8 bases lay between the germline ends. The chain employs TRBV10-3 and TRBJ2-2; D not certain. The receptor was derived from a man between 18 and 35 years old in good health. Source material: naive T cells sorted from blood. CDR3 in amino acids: CAISDKPANTGELFF. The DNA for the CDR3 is TGTGCCATCAGTGACAAACCGGCGAACACCGGGGAGCTGTTTTTT.